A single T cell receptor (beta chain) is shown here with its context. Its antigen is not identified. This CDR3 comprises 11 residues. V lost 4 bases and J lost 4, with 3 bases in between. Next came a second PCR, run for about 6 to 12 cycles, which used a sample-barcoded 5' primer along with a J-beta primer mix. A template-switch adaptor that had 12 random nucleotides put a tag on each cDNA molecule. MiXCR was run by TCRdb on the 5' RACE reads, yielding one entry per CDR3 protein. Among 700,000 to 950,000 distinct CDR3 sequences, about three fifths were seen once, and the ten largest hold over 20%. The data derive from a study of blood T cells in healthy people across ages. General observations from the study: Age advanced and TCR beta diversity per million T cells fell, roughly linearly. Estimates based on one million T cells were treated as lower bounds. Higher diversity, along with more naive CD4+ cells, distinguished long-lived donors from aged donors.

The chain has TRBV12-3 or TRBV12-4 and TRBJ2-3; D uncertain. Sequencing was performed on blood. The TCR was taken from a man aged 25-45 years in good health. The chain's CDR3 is CASSWADTQYF. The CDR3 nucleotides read TGTGCCAGCAGTTGGGCAGATACGCAGTATTTT.